One and the same sample provided the 6 T cell receptor beta chains below, sequenced in a study of T cells after yellow fever vaccination. TCRdb processed the 5' RACE reads anew with MiXCR; each CDR3 protein has one entry. The sample has 300,000 to 400,000 distinct CDR3 sequences, roughly 8.7% seen once. The sample in question was PBMCs, obtained on the day of the first yellow fever vaccination. The receptor source for this set is a man between 18 and 35 years old who received the YFV17D yellow fever vaccine.

J is TRBJ2-7 and V is TRBV27; either TRBD1 or TRBD2 may fit D (7 bases each). Germline CDR1 MNHEY, CDR2 SMNVEV (reference sequence). V was pared by 5 bases and J by 2 bases, with 19 bases between. The CDR3 spans 16 residues. The CDR3, as DNA: TGTGCCAGCAGTCCAGGGGGGCGGGGGTCTACCTACGAGCAGTACTTC. Protein sequence: CASSPGGRGSTYEQYF.

To note about this clonotype: The junction departs from the called germline gene at one end, perhaps through a read error. The CDR3 sequence: CASSLWPAGVRELFF. The CDR3 DNA sequence: TGTGCCAGCAGCTTATGGCCAGCGGGGGTACGGGAGCTGTTCTTC. The J gene is TRBJ2-1, the V gene TRBV7-2; TRBD2 aligns across 8 bases. This CDR3 has 15 residues. The V gene's germline CDR1 is SGHTA and CDR2 FQGNSA.

The chain couples TRBV18 to TRBJ2-1; 12 bases agree with TRBD2. The V segment lost 3 bases and the J segment 7 bases; nucleotides outside the gene matches: 4. This CDR3 spans 15 amino acids. Per germline, CDR1 KGHSH and CDR2 LQKENI. The CDR3 coding sequence is TGTGCCAGCTCACCCTATACTAGCGGGGGGAATGAGCAGTTCTTC. Its translation: CASSPYTSGGNEQFF. Combining the CDR3 with reference TRBV18 and TRBJ2-1 gives the whole variable domain NAGVMQNPRHLVRRRGQEARLRCSPMKGHSHVYWYRQLPEEGLKFMVYLQKENIIDESGMPKERFSAEFPKEGPSILRIQQVVRGDSAAYFCASSPYTSGGNEQFFGPGTRLTVL.

This clonotype was recorded a few times. The J gene is TRBJ2-3, the V gene TRBV30; D remains unclear. This CDR3 has 11 residues. CDR1 is GTSNPN, CDR2 SVGIG, per germline (reference sequence). V was trimmed by 4 bases and J by 4 bases, leaving 6 bases between them. Written as DNA, the CDR3 is TGTGCCTGGATGGTGGCAGATACGCAGTATTTT. Translation: CAWMVADTQYF.

This clonotype was counted between two and nine times. J is TRBJ1-1 and V is TRBV5-1, with a possible D match to TRBD1 (6 bases). The CDR3 is made up of 14 amino acids. V was shortened by 3 bases and J by 4 bases, with 13 bases between the two germline ends. Germline-derived CDR1 and CDR2 are SGHRS and YFSETQ. This chain's CDR3 is CASSSDSTGTEAFF. The CDR3 DNA reads as TGCGCCAGCAGCTCGGACAGTACCGGCACTGAAGCTTTCTTT.

There are a few counts of this clonotype. CDR3 nucleotide sequence: TGTGCCAGCAGTGAAGAGGGCGGGACAGTGAAAGAGACCCAGTACTTC. As protein: CASSEEGGTVKETQYF. This sequence joins TRBV6-4 and TRBJ2-5, with D maybe TRBD1 (7 bases). V lost 3 bases and J 3 bases, leaving 17 bases between the germline ends. Per the germline V gene, CDR1 is MRHNA and CDR2 is SNTAGT. CDR3 length equals 16 residues.